This T cell receptor beta chain was recovered during a study of CD4 T cells in relation to SARS-CoV-2 and coronaviruses. Whole-study context: PBMCs were cultured with antigen for roughly 9 days before TCR beta sequencing.

The CDR3 consists of 16 residues. The germline gives CDR1 SGDLS, CDR2 YYNGEE. Losses at the gene ends were 0 bases for V and 11 bases for J; bases not matched to a gene: 11. Clones were read by immunoSEQ multiplex PCR, and TCRdb kept only the in-frame ones, dropping some. The sample lists some 29,000 clones, about 75% occurring once. General study results and limits: In roughly two thirds of donors, memory CD4+ clonotypes crossrecognized SARS-CoV-2 and at least one common cold coronavirus spike.

On this clone: Its target is unknown.

CD4+ T cells from unexposed donors were obtained before the COVID-19 pandemic (2011-2018). Isolation of CD4+ T cells took place after about 9 days in culture. Testing used SARS-CoV-2 S/N and four cold-coronavirus spikes on unexposed-donor CD4+ T cells, cells permitting. The genes are TRBV9 and TRBJ2-3, with 11 nucleotides matching TRBD2. The receptor comes from a human donor in good health. The sample comprised CD4+ T cells from PBMCs, cultured in vitro. This CDR3 is CASSVGLAGGPLGQYF. DNA for the CDR3: TGTGCCAGCAGCGTAGGCCTAGCGGGAGGCCCCCTAGGGCAGTATTTT. Supplemented by reference TRBV9 and TRBJ2-3, the full variable domain reads DSGVTQTPKHLITATGQRVTLRCSPRSGDLSVYWYQQSLDQGLQFLIQYYNGEERAKGNILERFSAQQFPDLHSELNLSSLELGDSALYFCASSVGLAGGPLGQYFGPGTRLTVL.